Ten or more counts support the clone carrying this TCR beta chain. Its antigen remains unidentified. For TCRbeta, the library was prepared with unique molecular identifiers. TCRdb reanalysed the PCR reads using MiXCR and keeps one entry per CDR3 protein. The sample contains about 280,000 distinct CDR3 sequences, about 9.9% of which appear only once. V lost 5 bases, J lost 5 bases, and 19 bases lay in between. The CDR3 is made up of 16 amino acids. This record comes from a study of T-cell reconstitution after alpha-beta-depleted transplantation in children. Study outcomes and limitations: Recipient T cells and thymic progenitors that survived were the source of the high TCRbeta diversity seen at day 60 in some patients.

The sequence was obtained from a male patient aged 2 to 9 who had a stem cell transplant for chronic granulomatous disease, so the T cells may come from the graft donor. The chain recombines TRBV12-3 or TRBV12-4 with TRBJ2-1, with D perhaps matching TRBD2 (6 bases). The input for sequencing was peripheral blood, taken 180 days after TCRalphabeta/CD19-depleted stem cell transplant. The CDR3 loop reads CASSGSGLAPNNEQFF. CDR3 nucleotide sequence: TGTGCCAGCAGTGGAAGTGGGCTAGCGCCGAACAATGAGCAGTTCTTC.